This T cell receptor beta chain was observed in a study of cytomegalovirus exposure and HLA in healthy donors. Study conclusions and caveats: In the 130 or so validation repertoires, a later analysis found that first-cohort TCR clusters tended to co-occur. Confirmation in vitro established that three CMV-associated chains were specific for CMV antigens. The listing of roughly 160 TCR beta chains classed them as cytomegalovirus-associated.

Germline assignment: CDR1 SGHRS and CDR2 YFSETQ. The CDR3 sequence is 14 residues long. The V gene end was trimmed by 4 bases and the J gene end by 0 bases; junction bases not matched to a gene: 4. As regards this clone: What it binds is not known.

Some clones are missing from TCRdb's copy, which holds only in-frame ones; the method was immunoSEQ multiplex PCR. The data hold some 200,000 clones, with about 80% observed a single time. Sequencing input: PBMCs. V usage is TRBV5-1 and J usage is TRBJ2-7; 7 bases match TRBD2. This sequence originates from a woman aged 18-35 years in good health and CMV-seropositive. The CDR3 DNA is TGCGCCAGCAGCCCAAGACTAGCCTCCTACGAGCAGTACTTC. Its translation is CASSPRLASYEQYF.